This TCR beta chain was recorded in a study of Graves' ophthalmopathy and Graves' hyperthyroidism. RNA served as the template for amplifying TCR beta CDR3 regions. First-round RT-PCR relied on HTBI primers, and a second-round multiplex PCR came next. TCRdb re-called the multiplex PCR reads with MiXCR, one entry per CDR3 protein. The top ten hold 3% of the sample, which has 400,000 to 450,000 distinct CDR3 sequences, around 20% seen once. This clonotype has a count of ten or more. Trimming removed 0 bases from V and 4 bases from J, with 16 bases in between. The length of the CDR3 is 16 residues. From germline, CDR1 is SGDLS and CDR2 YYNGEE.

The chain carries TRBV9 and TRBJ2-5; tentatively, D is TRBD1 (5 bases). This TCR derives from a woman aged 18-35 years with stable Graves' hyperthyroidism. Input material: peripheral blood. In nucleotides, the CDR3 is TGTGCCAGCAGCGTAGTAGGGGCGGCCCGGCGAGAGACCCAGTACTTC. This encodes CASSVVGAARRETQYF.